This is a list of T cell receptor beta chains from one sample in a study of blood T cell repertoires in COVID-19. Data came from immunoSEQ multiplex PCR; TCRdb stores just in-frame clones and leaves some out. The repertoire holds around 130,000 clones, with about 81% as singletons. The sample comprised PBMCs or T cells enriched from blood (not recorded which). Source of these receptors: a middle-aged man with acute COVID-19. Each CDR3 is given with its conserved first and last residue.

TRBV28 CASSLYQGAKEQYF
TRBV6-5 CASSPRDRYNYGYTF
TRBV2 CASSVGQGLAKNIQYF
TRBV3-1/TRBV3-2 CASTRRGSYNEQFF
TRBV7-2 CASSKSGKETQYF
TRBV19 CASSAALLSSTDTQYF
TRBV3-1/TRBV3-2 CASSQVAGTYEQYF
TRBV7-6 CASSLTGGEFQPQHF
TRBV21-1 CASSVRDSLSYEQYF
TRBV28 CASSLPHRDSGNQPQHF
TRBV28 CASSFPSSGRGSGTQYF
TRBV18 CASSPPGTGIDEQYF
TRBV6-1 CASSEWLAGGTDTQYF
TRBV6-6 CASSTAGGLNEQFF
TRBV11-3 CASSPGLAGGYEQYF
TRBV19 CASRLQGGVTEAFF
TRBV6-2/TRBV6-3 CASSTETGANTEAFF
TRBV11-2 CASSLGGSGETQYF
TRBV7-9 CASSSVTSVQFF
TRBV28 CASSTGSGEPQHF
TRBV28 CASRTTENGNTIYF
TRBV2 CASSPQGGGGNTIYF
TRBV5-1 CASSAGSGDSPLHF
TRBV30 CAWSESYWGTGSGNTIYF
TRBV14 CASSQGDTGDYGYTF
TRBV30 CAWSATGQHQPQHF
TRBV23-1 CASSQETAPGLAGELFF
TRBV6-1 CASSEVSGITDTQYF
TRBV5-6 CASSLAGRQETQYF
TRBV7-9 CASSFEGGGNTIYF
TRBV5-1 CASSLDRGTEAFF
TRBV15 CATTAGVPYEQYF
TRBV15 CATRQTKSLLAGNTIYF